This T cell receptor beta chain came from a study of blood T cell repertoires in COVID-19. Looking at the study overall: PBMCs, B-cell-depleted T cells, or T cells were the source of the cDNA or gDNA that made up the material.

This clone was recorded only once. As processed by the authors: The assay estimated nucleated cells by amplifying reference gene primers. TCRdb's table, derived via immunoSEQ multiplex PCR, lists solely in-frame clones and lacks some. Clonal size and the V and J genes are those of that table, whereas D and trimming came from the DNA. The sample lists 35,000 to 45,000 clones; roughly nine tenths were seen once. Germline CDR1 PRHDT, CDR2 FYEKMQ (reference sequence). The V gene end was trimmed by 5 bases and the J gene end by 3 bases; junction bases not matched to a gene: 13. This CDR3 region has 16 residues.

Sequencing input: peripheral blood. The origin of this receptor is a human donor in a cohort sampled during active COVID-19. V usage is TRBV13 and J usage is TRBJ2-7; 7 bases map to TRBD1. The CDR3 DNA reads TGTGCCAGCAGCCCCCTCCGACAGGGTTGGGGCTACGAGCAGTACTTC. Protein: CASSPLRQGWGYEQYF. The full variable domain, rest sourced from reference TRBV13 and TRBJ2-7, is AAGVIQSPRHLIKEKRETATLKCYPIPRHDTVYWYQQGPGQDPQFLISFYEKMQSDKGSIPDRFSAQQFSDYHSELNMSSLELGDSALYFCASSPLRQGWGYEQYFGPGTRLTVT.